Below, one T cell receptor beta chain is given with its context. Its target is not known. PCR primers comprised 60 Vbeta and 13 Jbeta primers. Sequencing used immunoSEQ multiplex PCR; TCRdb keeps in-frame clones, though not all of them. The sample includes about 120,000 clones, about four fifths of them seen just once. The record originates from a study of cytomegalovirus exposure and HLA in healthy donors. The CDR3 sequence is 16 residues long. Germline V gene data show CDR1 as LNHDA and CDR2 as SQIVND (reference sequence). Trimming stripped 3 bases from V and 1 base from J, with 15 bases between. Regarding the study as a whole: Later, an analysis showed that TCR beta chains associated with HLA were more clonally expanded than others that were equally common. Highly shared sequence variants in one cluster were likely a sequencing artifact.

Material for sequencing was PBMCs. The source of this sequence is a middle-aged woman in good health and CMV-seropositive. This chain joins TRBV19 and TRBJ1-1; the D gene is possibly TRBD1 (5 bases). The CDR3 sequence is CASSIGLGRANTEAFF. The CDR3 region has the DNA TGTGCCAGTAGTATCGGTTTGGGCAGGGCGAACACTGAAGCTTTCTTT. Full variable domain (outside the CDR3, taken from reference TRBV19 and TRBJ1-1): DGGITQSPKYLFRKEGQNVTLSCEQNLNHDAMYWYRQDPGQGLRLIYYSQIVNDFQKGDIAEGYSVSREKKESFPLTVTSAQKNPTAFYLCASSIGLGRANTEAFFGQGTRLTVV.